The next 9 T cell receptor beta chains were all read from a single sample in a study of T cells after yellow fever vaccination. TCRdb independently ran MiXCR on the 5' RACE reads; one entry per CDR3 protein. Among 45,000 to 60,000 distinct CDR3 sequences, less than 8% were seen once, and the ten largest hold 24%. The sample here was CD8+ T cells not binding an NS4B(214-222) dextramer, sorted from PBMCs, taken approximately 47 days after the first yellow fever vaccination. These receptors originate from a man younger than 35 who received the YFV17D yellow fever vaccine.

In its sample, this clonotype was seen a few times. The chain joins TRBV9 to TRBJ2-3; a weak D match, TRBD1 (5 bases). This CDR3 contains 15 residues. V lost 3 bases, J lost 0 bases, and 11 bases lay in between. Germline CDR1 SGDLS, CDR2 YYNGEE. CDR3 sequence: CASSGSGHSTDTQYF. The CDR3 DNA reads TGTGCCAGCAGCGGAAGTGGACACAGCACAGATACGCAGTATTTT.

The V gene is TRBV6-4, the J gene TRBJ2-1; D perhaps matches TRBD2 (6 bases). Trimming took off 3 bases at V and 10 bases at J, with 22 bases between the two ends. CDR1 MRHNA and CDR2 SNTAGT come from the germline V gene. The CDR3 is 16 residues long. The CDR3 nucleotides are TGTGCCAGCAGTGAGCTAGCGTTGAATCCCCCGGCCGAGCAGTTCTTC. This sequence encodes CASSELALNPPAEQFF.

This clonotype was counted many times. The J gene is TRBJ2-7, the V gene TRBV29-1; a weak D match, TRBD1 (5 bases). With 2 bases removed from V and 3 bases from J, the gap between germline ends came to 14 bases. There are 14 residues in the CDR3. Germline V CDR1 and CDR2: SQVTM, ANQGSEA. The CDR3 loop reads CSVEPRAGNYEQYF. CDR3 in DNA: TGCAGCGTTGAACCCCGCGCAGGGAACTACGAGCAGTACTTC.

Only a few counts were recorded for this clonotype. V is TRBV4-1 and J is TRBJ2-6, with D tentatively TRBD2 (6 bases). The V end lost 1 base, the J end lost 0 bases, and 10 bases lay between the germline ends. Germline V gives CDR1 MGHRA, CDR2 YSYEKL. The CDR3 has 17 residues. CDR3 protein: CASSQASGLSGANVLTF. The CDR3 nucleotides are TGCGCCAGCAGCCAAGCATCGGGACTCTCTGGGGCCAACGTCCTGACTTTC.

V usage is TRBV12-3 or TRBV12-4 and J usage is TRBJ1-2; D is perhaps TRBD1 (5 bases). The V end lost 7 bases, the J end lost 8 bases, and 17 bases lay between the germline ends. CDR3 length: 13 residues. The CDR3 spells CASTQGLFQGYTF. The DNA for the CDR3 is TGTGCCAGCACCCAGGGACTTTTTCAGGGCTACACCTTC.

This chain links TRBV27 with TRBJ2-2, with TRBD2 as a possible D gene (7 bases). The germline V and J ends were trimmed by 3 bases and 4 bases, with 12 bases remaining between them. CDR1 and CDR2 from the germline V gene are MNHEY and SMNVEV (reference sequence). This CDR3 is built from 15 residues. The CDR3 loop reads CASSLGGAGTGELFF. In nucleotides, the CDR3 is TGTGCCAGCAGTTTGGGGGGGGCCGGCACCGGGGAGCTGTTTTTT.

V usage is TRBV19 and J usage is TRBJ1-1, with TRBD1 identical over 7 bases. CDR3 length: 15 residues. Germline CDR1 LNHDA, CDR2 SQIVND (reference sequence). Unmatched junction bases numbered 8, after V lost 0 bases and J lost 7 bases. Here the CDR3 reads CASSIETGPPIEAFF. The CDR3 DNA follows: TGTGCCAGTAGTATAGAGACAGGGCCGCCTATTGAAGCTTTCTTT.

The chain is built from TRBV9 and TRBJ1-2; D unresolved. Germline V gene lookup returns CDR1 SGDLS and CDR2 YYNGEE. V was shortened by 5 bases and J by 5 bases, with 13 bases between the two germline ends. The CDR3 spans 13 residues. CDR3 DNA: TGTGCCAGCAGTGCCAGTGGGCCTTATGGCTACACCTTC. It codes for CASSASGPYGYTF.

This clonotype was observed many times. The chain combines TRBV6-2 or TRBV6-3 with TRBJ2-4; D unclear. The ends were cut back, 1 base at V and 5 bases at J, with 12 bases in the middle. From germline, CDR1 is MNHEY and CDR2 SVGEGT. The CDR3 sequence is 15 residues long. The CDR3 region has the DNA TGTGCCAGCAGTTACTACGTGGCAGGCCAAAACATTCAGTACTTC. Translating gives CASSYYVAGQNIQYF.